These 8 T cell receptor beta chains were all obtained from the same sample, sequenced in a study of CD8+ T cells in alopecia areata. Extracted RNA was reverse transcribed into cDNA, the sequencing template. Method: immunoSEQ multiplex PCR; TCRdb's copy keeps in-frame clones and lacks some. The sample has about 90,000 clones; about 40% are singletons. Stated treatment: oral pan-JAK inhibitor, 5-10 mg twice daily. The specimen comprised CD8+ T cells sorted from blood, sampled at week 24, from a patient treated with tofacitinib. These receptors were taken from a human donor with alopecia areata.

This sequence joins TRBV27 and TRBJ2-7; possibly TRBD1 for D (5 bases). There are 13 residues in the CDR3. Trimming cost V 2 bases and J 1 base, with 6 bases left between them. Germline CDR1 reads MNHEY; CDR2 reads SMNVEV (reference sequence). CDR3 residues: CASSLRTSYEQYF. The CDR3 DNA is TGTGCCAGCAGTTTAAGGACATCCTACGAGCAGTACTTC.

A single count supports this clone. The chain carries TRBV29-1 and TRBJ1-1, with a tentative D call TRBD1 (6 bases). Trimming removed 6 bases at V and 4 bases at J, with 9 bases between. This CDR3 has 11 residues. Germline V gene sequence: CDR1 SQVTM, CDR2 ANQGSEA. CDR3: CSVQGGTEAFF. The DNA of the CDR3 is TGCAGCGTCCAAGGGGGCACTGAAGCTTTCTTT.

The table lists this clone with a few counts. V usage is TRBV4-1 and J usage is TRBJ2-7, with TRBD1 matching over 9 bases. The CDR3 is made up of 17 amino acids. Germline values: CDR1 MGHRA, CDR2 YSYEKL. V gave up 0 bases and J gave up 1 base; unmatched junction bases: 7. CDR3: CASSQDRLGQGSYEQYF. As DNA, the CDR3 is TGCGCCAGCAGCCAAGACCGCCTGGGACAGGGATCCTACGAGCAGTACTTC.

In regard to this clone: This clone may be a read error of a much larger clone one base away. The same CDR3 is also encoded by other DNA sequences in this sample. The chain joins TRBV28 to TRBJ2-7; no definite D call. V was trimmed by 3 bases and J by 1 base, leaving 1 base between them. This CDR3 region has 11 residues. Looked up from germline, CDR1 is MDHEN and CDR2 is SYDVKM. The CDR3 nucleotides are TGTGCCAGCAGTTTTTCCTACGAGCAGTACTTC. Residues: CASSFSYEQYF.

This clone was counted a few times. The chain is built from TRBV30 and TRBJ2-1, with 11 positions matching TRBD2. The CDR3 is 15 amino acids. J was trimmed by 4 bases and V by 5 bases; bases with no gene match: 7. Germline assignment: CDR1 GTSNPN and CDR2 SVGIG (reference sequence). The CDR3 here is CAWDELAGAYNEQFF. CDR3 DNA: TGTGCCTGGGATGAACTAGCGGGAGCTTACAATGAGCAGTTCTTC.

The CDR3 nucleotides are TGCGCCAGCAGCTGGGGGAACGGGCAAAACATTCAGTACTTC. This gives the protein CASSWGNGQNIQYF. V is TRBV5-1 and J is TRBJ2-4; tentatively, D is TRBD1 or TRBD2 (5 bases each). Germline V gives CDR1 SGHRS, CDR2 YFSETQ. The CDR3 is made up of 14 amino acids. The ends were cut back, 3 bases at V and 5 bases at J, with 12 bases in the middle.

The chain combines TRBV16 with TRBJ1-5, with D uncertain. The CDR3 sequence is 13 residues long. Germline V gene data show CDR1 as KGHSY and CDR2 as FQNENV. V was clipped by 2 bases and J by 2 bases, with 4 bases between them. The CDR3 coding sequence is TGTGCCAGCAGCCAAGAAGGCAATCAGCCCCAGCATTTT. Protein: CASSQEGNQPQHF.

CDR3 in amino acids: CASSQSPTSGGYNEQFF. The CDR3 DNA reads as TGCGCCAGCAGCCAAAGCCCGACTAGCGGGGGGTACAATGAGCAGTTCTTC. V gene TRBV4-1 combines with J gene TRBJ2-1; TRBD2 aligns across 13 bases. Germline lookup yields CDR1 MGHRA and CDR2 YSYEKL. V lost 2 bases and J lost 4; bases outside the gene matches: 5. CDR3 length: 17 amino acids.